This T cell receptor beta chain was recorded in a study of OX40 agonist ivuxolimab in advanced cancers. Only in-frame clones appear in the TCRdb table, and some are missing; sequencing was by immunoSEQ multiplex PCR. The sample includes about 83,000 clones, approximately 91% of them seen just once. The TCR was taken from an adult with an advanced solid tumor such as melanoma, head and neck, liver or kidney cancer. Sequencing was performed on CD4+ or CD8+ T cells sorted from blood, taken in a trial of the OX40 agonist ivuxolimab.

This chain's CDR3 is CASSAGLADSYEQYF. CDR3 coding DNA: TGTGCCAGCAGCGCCGGACTAGCGGACTCCTACGAGCAGTACTTC. The chain couples TRBV9 to TRBJ2-7; 10 nucleotides agree with TRBD2. This CDR3 is 15 amino acids long. From germline, CDR1 is SGDLS and CDR2 YYNGEE. Trimming cost V 3 bases and J 0 bases; bases outside gene matches: 3.